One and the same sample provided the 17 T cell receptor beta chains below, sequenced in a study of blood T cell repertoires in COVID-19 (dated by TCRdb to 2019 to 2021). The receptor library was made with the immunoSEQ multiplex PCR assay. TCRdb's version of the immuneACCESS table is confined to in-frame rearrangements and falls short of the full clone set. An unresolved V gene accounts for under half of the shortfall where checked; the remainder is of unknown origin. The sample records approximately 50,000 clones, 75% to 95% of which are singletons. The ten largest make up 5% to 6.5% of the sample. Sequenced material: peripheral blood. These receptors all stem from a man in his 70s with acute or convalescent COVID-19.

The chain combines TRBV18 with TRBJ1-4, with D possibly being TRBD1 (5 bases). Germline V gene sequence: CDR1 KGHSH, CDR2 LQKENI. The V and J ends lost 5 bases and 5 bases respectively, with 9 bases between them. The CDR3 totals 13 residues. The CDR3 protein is CASSYRPNEKLFF. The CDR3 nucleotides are TGTGCCAGCTCATACAGGCCCAATGAAAAACTGTTTTTT.

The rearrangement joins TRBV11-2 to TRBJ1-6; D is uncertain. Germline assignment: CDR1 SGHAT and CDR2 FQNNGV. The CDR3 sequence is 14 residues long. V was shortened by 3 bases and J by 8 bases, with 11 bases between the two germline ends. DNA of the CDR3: TGTGCCAGCAGCTTCAATTCGAGGGATTCACCCCTCCACTTT. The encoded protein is CASSFNSRDSPLHF.

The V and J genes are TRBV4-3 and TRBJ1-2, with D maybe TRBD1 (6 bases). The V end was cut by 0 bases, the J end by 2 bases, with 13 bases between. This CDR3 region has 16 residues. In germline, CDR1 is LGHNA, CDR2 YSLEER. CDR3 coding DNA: TGCGCCAGCAGCCAAGATTACCGGGACACGAACTATGGCTACACCTTC. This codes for CASSQDYRDTNYGYTF.

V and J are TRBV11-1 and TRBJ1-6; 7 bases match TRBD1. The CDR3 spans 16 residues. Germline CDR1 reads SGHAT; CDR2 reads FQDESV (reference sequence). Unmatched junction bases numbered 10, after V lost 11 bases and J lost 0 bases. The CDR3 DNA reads TGTGCCTTATGCGGGACAGAAAGCTCCTATAATTCACCCCTCCACTTT. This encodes CALCGTESSYNSPLHF.

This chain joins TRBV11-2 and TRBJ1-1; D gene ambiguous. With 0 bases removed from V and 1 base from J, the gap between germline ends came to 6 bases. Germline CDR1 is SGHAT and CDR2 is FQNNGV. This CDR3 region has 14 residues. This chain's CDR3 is CASSLERGNTEAFF. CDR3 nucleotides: TGTGCCAGCAGCTTAGAAAGAGGGAACACTGAAGCTTTCTTT. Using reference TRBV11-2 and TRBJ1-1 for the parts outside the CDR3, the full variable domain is EAGVAQSPRYKIIEKRQSVAFWCNPISGHATLYWYQQILGQGPKLLIQFQNNGVVDDSQLPKDRFSAERLKGVDSTLKIQPAKLEDSAVYLCASSLERGNTEAFFGQGTRLTVV.

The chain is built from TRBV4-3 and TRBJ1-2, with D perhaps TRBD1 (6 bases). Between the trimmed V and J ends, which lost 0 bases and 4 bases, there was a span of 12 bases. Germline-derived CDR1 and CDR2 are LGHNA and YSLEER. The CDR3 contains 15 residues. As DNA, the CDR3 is TGCGCCAGCAGCCAAGAGGTCAGGGGTAGCTATGGCTACACCTTC. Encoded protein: CASSQEVRGSYGYTF.

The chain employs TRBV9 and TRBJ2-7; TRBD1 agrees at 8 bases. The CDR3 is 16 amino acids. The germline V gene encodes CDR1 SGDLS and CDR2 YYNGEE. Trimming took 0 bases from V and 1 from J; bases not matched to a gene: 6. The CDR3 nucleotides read TGTGCCAGCAGCGTAGATGCAGGGGGCACTTCCTACGAGCAGTACTTC. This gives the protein CASSVDAGGTSYEQYF.

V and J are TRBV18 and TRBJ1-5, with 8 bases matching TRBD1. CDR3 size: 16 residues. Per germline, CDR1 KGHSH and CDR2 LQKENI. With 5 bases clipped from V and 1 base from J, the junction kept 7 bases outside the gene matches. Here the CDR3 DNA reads TGTGCCAGCTCATCTGAACAGGGGGACAGCAATCAGCCCCAGCATTTT. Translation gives CASSSEQGDSNQPQHF.

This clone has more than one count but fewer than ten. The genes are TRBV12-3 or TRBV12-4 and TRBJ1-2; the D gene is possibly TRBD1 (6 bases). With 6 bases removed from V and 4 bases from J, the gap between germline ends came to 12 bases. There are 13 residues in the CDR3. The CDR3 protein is CASSNREGYGYTF. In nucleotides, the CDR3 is TGTGCCAGCAGCAACAGGGAGGGCTATGGCTACACCTTC.

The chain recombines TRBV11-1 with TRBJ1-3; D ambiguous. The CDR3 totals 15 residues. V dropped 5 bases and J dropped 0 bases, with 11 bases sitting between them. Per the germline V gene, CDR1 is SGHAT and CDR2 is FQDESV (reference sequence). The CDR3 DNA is TGTGCCAGCAGCCGTGCGGTATACTCTGGAAACACCATATATTTT. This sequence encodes CASSRAVYSGNTIYF.

The CDR3 nucleotides read TGTGCCAGCAGCCGCAGACAGGGGGAAGGTGGCACAGATACGCAGTATTTT. Translated: CASSRRQGEGGTDTQYF. The V and J genes are TRBV5-4 and TRBJ2-3; TRBD1 matches 9 bases. This CDR3 region has 17 residues. From germline, CDR1 is SGHNT and CDR2 YYREEE (reference sequence). Trimming removed 4 bases from V and 1 base from J; junction bases left unmatched: 10.

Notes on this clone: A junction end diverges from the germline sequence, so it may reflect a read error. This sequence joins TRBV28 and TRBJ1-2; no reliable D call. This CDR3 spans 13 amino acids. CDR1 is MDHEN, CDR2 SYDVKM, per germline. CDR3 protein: CATTEPLGRQAPF. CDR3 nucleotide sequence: TGTGCCACCACCGAGCCCCTCGGCAGACAAGCCCCCTTC.

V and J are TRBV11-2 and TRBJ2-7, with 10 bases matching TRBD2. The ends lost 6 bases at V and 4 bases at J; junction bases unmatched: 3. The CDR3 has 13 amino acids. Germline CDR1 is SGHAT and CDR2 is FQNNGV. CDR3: CASRLAGIYEQYF. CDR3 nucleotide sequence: TGTGCCAGCAGACTAGCGGGGATATACGAGCAGTACTTC.

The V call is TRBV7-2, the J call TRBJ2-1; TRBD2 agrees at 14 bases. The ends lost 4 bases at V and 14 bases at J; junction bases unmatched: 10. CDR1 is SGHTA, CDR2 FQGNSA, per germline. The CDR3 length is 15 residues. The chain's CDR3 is CASSSGLAGVSMEFF. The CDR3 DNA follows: TGTGCCAGCAGCTCGGGACTAGCGGGGGTTAGTATGGAGTTCTTC.

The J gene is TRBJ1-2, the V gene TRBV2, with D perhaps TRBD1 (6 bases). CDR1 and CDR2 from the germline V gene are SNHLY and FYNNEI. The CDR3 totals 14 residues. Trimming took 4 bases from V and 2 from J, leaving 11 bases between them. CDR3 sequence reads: CASSGQASNYGYTF. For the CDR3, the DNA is TGTGCCAGCAGTGGACAGGCGTCGAACTATGGCTACACCTTC. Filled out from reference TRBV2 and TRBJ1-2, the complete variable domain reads EPEVTQTPSHQVTQMGQEVILRCVPISNHLYFYWYRQILGQKVEFLVSFYNNEISEKSEIFDDQFSVERPDGSNFTLKIRSTKLEDSAMYFCASSGQASNYGYTFGSGTRLTVV.

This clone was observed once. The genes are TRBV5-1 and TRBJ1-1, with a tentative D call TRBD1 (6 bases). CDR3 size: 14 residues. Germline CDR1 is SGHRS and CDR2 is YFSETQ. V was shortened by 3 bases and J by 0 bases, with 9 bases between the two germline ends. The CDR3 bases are TGCGCCAGCAGCTCGGGACAAATGAACACTGAAGCTTTCTTT. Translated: CASSSGQMNTEAFF.

The DNA for the CDR3 is TGTGCCAGCAGCCTAAACCAGGGGATGTACGAGCAGTACTTC. It encodes CASSLNQGMYEQYF. The chain recombines TRBV11-1 with TRBJ2-7, with D perhaps TRBD1 (6 bases). Per germline, CDR1 SGHAT and CDR2 FQDESV (reference sequence). The CDR3 has 14 amino acids. Trimming pared 5 bases from V and 4 bases from J, leaving 15 bases between.